The 9 T cell receptor beta chains in this list originate from one sample, sequenced in a study of CD8 T cells in ankylosing spondylitis. TCRdb itself ran the 5' RACE reads through MiXCR, one entry per CDR3 protein. The profile shows about 92,000 distinct CDR3 sequences, approximately 9% of them singletons. Sequencing used blood, either unsorted or a sorted T cell fraction (not recorded which). Source of these receptors: a male donor with ankylosing spondylitis or in good health (not recorded which).

This clonotype has a handful of counts. This sequence joins TRBV12-3 or TRBV12-4 and TRBJ2-4; 11 nucleotides align to TRBD2. The CDR3 has 16 amino acids. Trimming at V came to 6 bases and at J to 1 base, leaving 5 bases not matched to a gene. In DNA form, the CDR3 reads TGTGCCAGCAGCCTCGCTAGCGGGGGGGCCAAAAACATTCAGTACTTC. Residues: CASSLASGGAKNIQYF.

This clonotype came up many times. The chain is built from TRBV12-3 or TRBV12-4 and TRBJ2-5; D possibly corresponds to TRBD2 (7 bases). The CDR3 is made up of 16 amino acids. The V end lost 5 bases, the J end lost 5 bases, and 21 bases lay between the germline ends. The CDR3 sequence: CASSPSRGGWGETQYF. In DNA form, the CDR3 reads TGTGCCAGCAGTCCCTCGAGGGGGGGCTGGGGGGAGACCCAGTACTTC.

At least ten counts were recorded for this clonotype. The chain employs TRBV6-1 and TRBJ1-4; possibly TRBD1 for D (5 bases). Germline V gene lookup returns CDR1 MNHNS and CDR2 SASEGT. V lost 7 bases to trimming and J lost 8 bases, with 17 bases between them. The CDR3 is 14 amino acids. The CDR3 is CASTISGWDEKLFF. In nucleotides, the CDR3 is TGTGCCAGCACCATCAGTGGCTGGGACGAAAAACTGTTTTTT.

The chain joins TRBV5-3 to TRBJ2-6, with 10 bases that match TRBD1. TRBV5-3 carries the ORF label, with uncertain function. The CDR3 contains 17 residues. V dropped 4 bases and J dropped 2; count of bases not matched to a gene: 6. CDR3 sequence: CARSDGQGETGANVLTF. As DNA, the CDR3 is TGTGCCAGAAGCGATGGACAGGGGGAGACTGGGGCCAACGTCCTGACTTTC.

This clonotype has at least ten counts. This chain uses TRBV10-3 with TRBJ2-2, with TRBD1 as a possible D gene (5 bases). The CDR3 consists of 18 residues. From germline, CDR1 is ENHRY and CDR2 SYGVKD. The germline V and J ends were trimmed by 7 bases and 1 base, with 22 bases remaining between them. The chain's CDR3 is CAIKKTVNPSQNTGELFF. CDR3 in DNA: TGTGCCATCAAGAAGACAGTAAATCCTAGTCAGAACACCGGGGAGCTGTTTTTT.

This clonotype was seen many times. The V gene is TRBV7-8, the J gene TRBJ1-5; D remains ambiguous. CDR3 length: 16 residues. Germline CDR1 reads SGHVS; CDR2 reads FQNEAQ. Trimming took off 0 bases at V and 4 bases at J, with 13 bases between the two ends. The CDR3 coding sequence is TGTGCCAGCAGCTTAGCTAGGGCGAGTGGGAATCAGCCCCAGCATTTT. Its protein is CASSLARASGNQPQHF.

This clonotype was recorded many times. The V call is TRBV9, the J call TRBJ1-4, with D unresolved. Germline V lookup: CDR1 SGDLS, CDR2 YYNGEE. Trimming removed 0 bases from V and 6 bases from J, with 3 bases in between. The CDR3 is made up of 12 amino acids. The CDR3 nucleotides read TGTGCCAGCAGCGTAGGAGATGAAAAACTGTTTTTT. Amino acids: CASSVGDEKLFF.

In regard to this clonotype: This may be a read error: a much more frequent sequence differs by one nucleotide. This sequence joins TRBV7-2 and TRBJ1-1, with unresolved D. Germline CDR1 is SGHTA and CDR2 is FQGNSA. The CDR3 totals 12 residues. The CDR3, as DNA: TGTGTCAGCAGCCTAGCCGGGGTGGAAGCTTTCTTT. Amino acid sequence: CVSSLAGVEAFF. Full variable domain (missing parts from reference TRBV7-2 and TRBJ1-1): GAGVSQSPSNKVTEKGKDVELRCDPISGHTALYWYRQSLGQGLEFLIYFQGNSAPDKSGLPSDRFSAERTGGSVSTLTIQRTQQEDSAVYLCVSSLAGVEAFFGQGTRLTVV.

In this sample, this clonotype turned up many times. The rearrangement links TRBV27 to TRBJ1-5, with TRBD1 as a possible D gene (5 bases). Trimming took off 1 base at V and 6 bases at J, with 16 bases between the two ends. The CDR3 is 16 amino acids. Per germline, CDR1 MNHEY and CDR2 SMNVEV (reference sequence). The chain's CDR3 is CASSLLDPRRGQPQHF. CDR3 bases: TGTGCCAGCAGTTTATTAGACCCCCGAAGGGGTCAGCCCCAGCATTTT.